The 9 T cell receptor beta chains in this list originate from one sample, sequenced in a study of blood T cells in healthy people across ages. Primed by a sample-barcoded 5' primer and a J-beta primer mix, a second PCR proceeded for roughly 7 to 11 cycles. Via MiXCR, TCRdb re-called the 5' RACE reads, giving one row per CDR3 protein. This repertoire shows about 1.8 million distinct CDR3 sequences, 49% found once; its top ten account for around 2.1%. The sequenced sample consisted of blood. The receptors stem from a woman aged 40 to 50 in good health.

This clonotype was detected once. The genes are TRBV9 and TRBJ2-7; D tentatively reads TRBD1 or TRBD2 (5 bases each). The J call may be wrong; the DNA end is better matched by TRBJ2-5. The CDR3 covers 16 residues. Germline CDR1 is SGDLS and CDR2 is YYNGEE. The CDR3 here is CASTGTRPGAGETQYF. CDR3 nucleotide sequence: TGTGCCAGCACAGGAACCCGACCCGGGGCAGGGGAGACCCAGTACTTC.

The chain uses TRBV6-6 and TRBJ2-2; 9 bases are a match to TRBD2. The V and J ends lost 4 bases and 3 bases, in that order; junction bases with no gene match: 6. Per the germline V gene, CDR1 is MNHNY and CDR2 is SVGAGI (reference sequence). CDR3 size: 16 residues. This CDR3 is CASSSPAGGDTGELFF. CDR3 bases: TGTGCCAGCAGTTCCCCAGCGGGGGGAGACACCGGGGAGCTGTTTTTT.

This clonotype was seen a single time. This rearrangement joins TRBV6-2 or TRBV6-3 to TRBJ2-5; D gene unclear. Between the trimmed V and J ends, which lost 6 bases and 2 bases, there was a span of 13 bases. Germline CDR1 and CDR2: MNHEY and SVGEGT. This CDR3 region has 14 residues. CDR3 region: CASRPYLGQETQYF. In nucleotides, the CDR3 is TGTGCCAGCAGACCCTATCTAGGGCAAGAGACCCAGTACTTC.

DNA for the CDR3: TGCAGTGCGAGAAGACCGGACAGGGTCAGGGAAGAGACCCAGTACTTC. Encoded protein: CSARRPDRVREETQYF. This chain joins TRBV20-1 and TRBJ2-5; 8 positions match TRBD1. The CDR3 spans 16 residues. V shed 6 bases and J 3 bases; nucleotides not matched to a gene: 15. From germline, CDR1 is DFQATT and CDR2 SNEGSKA (reference sequence).

A few counts support this clonotype. J is TRBJ2-5 and V is TRBV11-1, with 10 positions matching TRBD2. Unmatched junction bases numbered 9, after V lost 3 bases and J lost 5 bases. CDR3 length: 16 residues. The germline gives CDR1 SGHAT, CDR2 FQDESV (reference sequence). CDR3 loop: CASSFDERGGPETQYF. The CDR3 DNA is TGTGCCAGCAGCTTTGATGAGCGGGGGGGCCCTGAGACCCAGTACTTC.

This clonotype was seen only once. The rearrangement joins TRBV27 to TRBJ2-3; D gene unclear. Trimming pared 5 bases from V and 5 bases from J, leaving 14 bases between. Germline V gene data show CDR1 as MNHEY and CDR2 as SMNVEV (reference sequence). The CDR3 has 14 residues. CDR3 sequence (DNA): TGTGCCAGCAGTGCAAACCGGGCCAAAGATACGCAGTATTTT. As protein: CASSANRAKDTQYF.

The J gene is TRBJ1-2, the V gene TRBV6-1; TRBD1 agrees at 10 bases. V lost 6 bases and J lost 4; bases outside the gene matches: 8. CDR1 and CDR2 from the germline V gene are MNHNS and SASEGT. This CDR3 is 15 amino acids long. The DNA of the CDR3 is TGTGCCAGCAGAAATACCGGGACAGGGGCCTATGGCTACACCTTC. Translation gives CASRNTGTGAYGYTF.

The chain uses TRBV5-1 and TRBJ2-1, with TRBD1 matching over 8 bases. The CDR3 contains 14 residues. V lost 3 bases to trimming and J lost 6 bases; unmatched junction nucleotides: 5. Germline CDR1 is SGHRS and CDR2 is YFSETQ. The CDR3, as DNA: TGCGCCAGCAGCTCGACAGGGGTCGGCAATGAGCAGTTCTTC. It yields the protein CASSSTGVGNEQFF.

This clonotype turned up a few times. The chain is built from TRBV27 and TRBJ2-7, with 15 positions matching TRBD2. Germline V gene data show CDR1 as MNHEY and CDR2 as SMNVEV (reference sequence). CDR3 length: 15 residues. The V and J ends lost 8 bases and 1 base, in that order; junction bases with no gene match: 3. CDR3 sequence: CASVGLAGGSYEQYF. CDR3 coding DNA: TGTGCCAGCGTTGGACTAGCGGGGGGGTCCTACGAGCAGTACTTC.